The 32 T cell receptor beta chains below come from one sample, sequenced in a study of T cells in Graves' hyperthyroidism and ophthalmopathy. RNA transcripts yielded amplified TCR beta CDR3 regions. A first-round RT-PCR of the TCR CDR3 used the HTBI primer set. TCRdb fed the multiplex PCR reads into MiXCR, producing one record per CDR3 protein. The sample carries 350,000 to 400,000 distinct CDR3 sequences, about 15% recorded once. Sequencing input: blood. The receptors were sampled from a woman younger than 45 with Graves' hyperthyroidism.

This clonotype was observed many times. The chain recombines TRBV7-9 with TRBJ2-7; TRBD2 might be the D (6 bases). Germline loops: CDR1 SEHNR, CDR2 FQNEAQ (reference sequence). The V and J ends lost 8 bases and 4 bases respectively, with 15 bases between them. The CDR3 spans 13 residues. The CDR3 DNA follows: TGTGCCAGCCGCCCGGAGGGGCGATACGAGCAGTACTTC. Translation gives CASRPEGRYEQYF.

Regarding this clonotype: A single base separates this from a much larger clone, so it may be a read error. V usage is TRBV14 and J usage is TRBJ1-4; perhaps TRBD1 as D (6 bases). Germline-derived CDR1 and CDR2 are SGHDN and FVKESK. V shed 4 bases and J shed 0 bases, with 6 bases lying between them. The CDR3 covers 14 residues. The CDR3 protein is CASSRTATNEKLFF. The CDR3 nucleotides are TGTGCCAGCAGCCGGACAGCAACTAATGAAAAACTGTTTTTT.

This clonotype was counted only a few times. The CDR3 loop is CASRPTGGTNEKLFF. The CDR3 DNA follows: TGTGCCAGCAGGCCTACCGGTGGAACTAATGAAAAACTGTTTTTT. The chain joins TRBV6-1 to TRBJ1-4; no reliable D call. The CDR3 totals 15 residues. CDR1 is MNHNS and CDR2 is SASEGT in the germline V gene. Deletions cut 6 bases from V and 1 base from J, with 12 bases between.

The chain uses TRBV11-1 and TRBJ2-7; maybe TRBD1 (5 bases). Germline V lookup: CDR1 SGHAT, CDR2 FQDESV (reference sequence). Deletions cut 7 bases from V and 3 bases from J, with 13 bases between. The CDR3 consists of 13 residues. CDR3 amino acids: CASTGKGDYEQYF. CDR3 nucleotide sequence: TGTGCCAGCACAGGGAAAGGAGACTACGAGCAGTACTTC. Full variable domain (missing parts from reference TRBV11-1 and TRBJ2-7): EAEVAQSPRYKITEKSQAVAFWCDPISGHATLYWYRQILGQGPELLVQFQDESVVDDSQLPKDRFSAERLKGVDSTLKIQPAELGDSAMYLCASTGKGDYEQYFGPGTRLTVT.

The CDR3 coding sequence is TGTGCCAGCAGCTCTTCTCTGGCCCTGAGGGAAAAACTGTTTTTT. Amino acids: CASSSSLALREKLFF. The chain links TRBV5-6 to TRBJ1-4; D gene unclear. Deletions cut 3 bases from V and 8 bases from J, with 17 bases between. From germline, CDR1 is SGHDT and CDR2 YYEEEE. CDR3 length: 15 amino acids.

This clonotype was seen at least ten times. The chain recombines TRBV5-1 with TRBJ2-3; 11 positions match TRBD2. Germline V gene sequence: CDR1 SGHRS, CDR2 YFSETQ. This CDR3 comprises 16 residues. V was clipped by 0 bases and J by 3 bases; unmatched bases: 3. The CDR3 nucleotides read TGCGCCAGCAGCTTGGCTAGCGGGAGGTCGACAGATACGCAGTATTTT. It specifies CASSLASGRSTDTQYF. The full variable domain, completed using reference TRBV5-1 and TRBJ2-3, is KAGVTQTPRYLIKTRGQQVTLSCSPISGHRSVSWYQQTPGQGLQFLFEYFSETQRNKGNFPGRFSGRQFSNSRSEMNVSTLELGDSALYLCASSLASGRSTDTQYFGPGTRLTVL.

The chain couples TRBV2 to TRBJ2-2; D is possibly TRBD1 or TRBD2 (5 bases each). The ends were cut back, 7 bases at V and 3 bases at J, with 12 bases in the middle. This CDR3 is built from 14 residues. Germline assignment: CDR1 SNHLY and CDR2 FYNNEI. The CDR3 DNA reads TGTGCCAGCACCCCGGGACCAGACACCGGGGAGCTGTTTTTT. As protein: CASTPGPDTGELFF.

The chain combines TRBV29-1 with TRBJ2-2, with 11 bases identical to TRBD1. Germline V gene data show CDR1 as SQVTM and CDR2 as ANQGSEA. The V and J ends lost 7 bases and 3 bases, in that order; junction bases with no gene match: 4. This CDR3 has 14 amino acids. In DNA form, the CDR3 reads TGCAGCGCTCGGACAGGGGGCTACACCGGGGAGCTGTTTTTT. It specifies CSARTGGYTGELFF.

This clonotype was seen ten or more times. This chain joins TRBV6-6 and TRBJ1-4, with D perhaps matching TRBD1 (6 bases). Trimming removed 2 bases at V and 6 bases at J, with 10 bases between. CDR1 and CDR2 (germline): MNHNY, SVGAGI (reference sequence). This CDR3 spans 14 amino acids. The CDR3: CASSYVGGDEKLFF. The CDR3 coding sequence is TGTGCCAGCAGTTACGTAGGGGGTGATGAAAAACTGTTTTTT.

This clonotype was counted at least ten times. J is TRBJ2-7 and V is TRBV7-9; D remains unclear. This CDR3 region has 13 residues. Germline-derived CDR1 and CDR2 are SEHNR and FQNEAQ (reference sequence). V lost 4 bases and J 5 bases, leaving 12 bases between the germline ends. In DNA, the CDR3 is TGTGCCAGCAGCTACCCTCTCCGGGACGAGCAGTACTTC. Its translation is CASSYPLRDEQYF.

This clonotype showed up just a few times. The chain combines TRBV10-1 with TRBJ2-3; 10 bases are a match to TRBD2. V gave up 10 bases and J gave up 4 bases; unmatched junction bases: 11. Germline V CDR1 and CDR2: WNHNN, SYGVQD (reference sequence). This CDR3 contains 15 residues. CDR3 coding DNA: TGCGCCACCTCAATGGGGCTAGCGGGAGCAGATACGCAGTATTTT. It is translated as CATSMGLAGADTQYF.

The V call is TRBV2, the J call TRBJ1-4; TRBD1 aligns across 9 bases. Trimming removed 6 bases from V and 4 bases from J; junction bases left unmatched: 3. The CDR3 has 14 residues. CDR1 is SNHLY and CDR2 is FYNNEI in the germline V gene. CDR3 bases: TGTGCCAGCAGACACAGGGGGCTTAATGAAAAACTGTTTTTT. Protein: CASRHRGLNEKLFF.

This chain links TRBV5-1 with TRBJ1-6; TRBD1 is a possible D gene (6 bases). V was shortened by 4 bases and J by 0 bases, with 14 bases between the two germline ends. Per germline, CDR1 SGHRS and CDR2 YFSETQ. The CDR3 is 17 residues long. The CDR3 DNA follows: TGCGCCAGCAGCGGAACAGGGAAGAGCTCCTATAATTCACCCCTCCACTTT. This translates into CASSGTGKSSYNSPLHF.

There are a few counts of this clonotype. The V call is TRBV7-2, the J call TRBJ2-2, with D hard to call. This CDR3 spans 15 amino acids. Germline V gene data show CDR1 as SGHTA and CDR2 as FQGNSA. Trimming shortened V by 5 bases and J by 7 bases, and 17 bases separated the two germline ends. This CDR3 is CASSTSSDGGGELFF. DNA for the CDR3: TGTGCCAGCAGCACCTCCTCCGATGGCGGCGGGGAGCTGTTTTTT. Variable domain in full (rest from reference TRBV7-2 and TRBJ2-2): GAGVSQSPSNKVTEKGKDVELRCDPISGHTALYWYRQSLGQGLEFLIYFQGNSAPDKSGLPSDRFSAERTGGSVSTLTIQRTQQEDSAVYLCASSTSSDGGGELFFGEGSRLTVL.

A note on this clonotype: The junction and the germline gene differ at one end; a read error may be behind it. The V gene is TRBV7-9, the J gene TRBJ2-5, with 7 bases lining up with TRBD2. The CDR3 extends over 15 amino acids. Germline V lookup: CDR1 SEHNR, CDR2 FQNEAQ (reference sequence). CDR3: CATDRWASGQETRYF. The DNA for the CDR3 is TGTGCCACCGACCGGTGGGCTAGCGGCCAAGAGACCCGGTACTTC.

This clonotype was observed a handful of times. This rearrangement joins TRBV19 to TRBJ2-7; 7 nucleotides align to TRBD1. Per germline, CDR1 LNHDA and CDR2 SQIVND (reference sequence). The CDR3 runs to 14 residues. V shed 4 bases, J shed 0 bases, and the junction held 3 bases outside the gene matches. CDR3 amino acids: CASSTTGDSYEQYF. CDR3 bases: TGTGCCAGTAGTACTACAGGGGACTCCTACGAGCAGTACTTC.

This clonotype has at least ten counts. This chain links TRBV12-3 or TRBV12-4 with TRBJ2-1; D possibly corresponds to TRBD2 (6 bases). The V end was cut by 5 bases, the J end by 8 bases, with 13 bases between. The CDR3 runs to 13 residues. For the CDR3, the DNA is TGTGCCAGCAGTCAGGACGGCGGGGATGAGCAGTTCTTC. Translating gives CASSQDGGDEQFF.

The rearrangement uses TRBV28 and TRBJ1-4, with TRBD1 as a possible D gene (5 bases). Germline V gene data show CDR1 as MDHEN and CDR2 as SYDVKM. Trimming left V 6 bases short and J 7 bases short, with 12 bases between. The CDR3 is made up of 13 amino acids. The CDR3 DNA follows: TGTGCCAGCAGGTCAGGGAGGTTTGAAAAACTGTTTTTT. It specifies CASRSGRFEKLFF.

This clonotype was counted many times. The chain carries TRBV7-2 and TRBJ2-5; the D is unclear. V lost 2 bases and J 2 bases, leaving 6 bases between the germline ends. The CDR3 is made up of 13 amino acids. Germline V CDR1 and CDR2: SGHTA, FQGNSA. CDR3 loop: CASSLKPQETQYF. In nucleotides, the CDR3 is TGTGCCAGCAGCTTAAAACCGCAAGAGACCCAGTACTTC.

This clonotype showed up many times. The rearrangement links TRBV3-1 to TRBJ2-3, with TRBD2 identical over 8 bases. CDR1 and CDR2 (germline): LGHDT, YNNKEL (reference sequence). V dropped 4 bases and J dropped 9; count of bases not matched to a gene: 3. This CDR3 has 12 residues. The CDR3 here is CASSLLAETQYF. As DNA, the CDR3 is TGTGCCAGCAGCCTACTAGCGGAGACGCAGTATTTT.

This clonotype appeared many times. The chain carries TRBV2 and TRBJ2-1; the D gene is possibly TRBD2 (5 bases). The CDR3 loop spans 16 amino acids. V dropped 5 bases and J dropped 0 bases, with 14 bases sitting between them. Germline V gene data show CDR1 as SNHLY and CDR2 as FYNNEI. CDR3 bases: TGTGCCAGCAGTATTAGCGCGATCTCCTCCTACAATGAGCAGTTCTTC. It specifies CASSISAISSYNEQFF.

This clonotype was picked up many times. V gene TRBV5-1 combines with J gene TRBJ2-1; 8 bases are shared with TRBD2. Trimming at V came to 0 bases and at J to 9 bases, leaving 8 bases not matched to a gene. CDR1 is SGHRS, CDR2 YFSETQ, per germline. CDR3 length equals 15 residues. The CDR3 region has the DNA TGCGCCAGCAGCTTGGCTCCAGCGGGAGAAGGTGAGCAGTTCTTC. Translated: CASSLAPAGEGEQFF.

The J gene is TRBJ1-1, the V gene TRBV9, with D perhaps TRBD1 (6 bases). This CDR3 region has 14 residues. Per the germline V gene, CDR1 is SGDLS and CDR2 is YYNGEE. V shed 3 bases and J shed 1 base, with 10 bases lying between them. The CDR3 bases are TGTGCCAGCAGCGCACGACAGGCGAACACTGAAGCTTTCTTT. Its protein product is CASSARQANTEAFF.

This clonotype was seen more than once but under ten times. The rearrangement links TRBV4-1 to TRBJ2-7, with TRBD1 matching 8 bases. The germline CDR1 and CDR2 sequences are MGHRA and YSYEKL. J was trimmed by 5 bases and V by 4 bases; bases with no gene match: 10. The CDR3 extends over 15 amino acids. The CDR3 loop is CASSLPRTGNHEQYF. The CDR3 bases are TGCGCCAGCAGCCTTCCCAGGACAGGGAACCACGAGCAGTACTTC.

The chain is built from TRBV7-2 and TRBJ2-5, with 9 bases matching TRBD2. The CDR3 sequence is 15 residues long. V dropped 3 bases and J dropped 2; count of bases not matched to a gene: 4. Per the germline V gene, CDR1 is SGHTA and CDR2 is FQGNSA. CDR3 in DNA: TGTGCCAGCAGCTTGCCAACTAGCGGGCAAGAGACCCAGTACTTC. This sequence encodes CASSLPTSGQETQYF.

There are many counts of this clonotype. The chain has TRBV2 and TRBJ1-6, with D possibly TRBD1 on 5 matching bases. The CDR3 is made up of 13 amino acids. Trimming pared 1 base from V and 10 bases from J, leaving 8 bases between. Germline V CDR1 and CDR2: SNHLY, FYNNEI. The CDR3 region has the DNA TGTGCCAGCAGTGAAGGGGGCAGGTCACCCCTCCACTTT. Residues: CASSEGGRSPLHF.

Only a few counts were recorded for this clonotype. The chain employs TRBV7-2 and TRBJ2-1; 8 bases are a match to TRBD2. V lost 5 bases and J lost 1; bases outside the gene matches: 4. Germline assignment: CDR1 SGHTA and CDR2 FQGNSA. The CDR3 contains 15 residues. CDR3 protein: CASSRAGASYNEQFF. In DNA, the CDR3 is TGTGCCAGCAGCCGAGCGGGAGCTTCCTACAATGAGCAGTTCTTC.

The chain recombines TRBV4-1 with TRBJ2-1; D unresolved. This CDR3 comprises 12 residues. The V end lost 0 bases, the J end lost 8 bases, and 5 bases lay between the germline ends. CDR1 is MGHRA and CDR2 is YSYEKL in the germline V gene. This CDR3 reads CASSQDIYEQFF. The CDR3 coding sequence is TGCGCCAGCAGCCAAGATATATATGAGCAGTTCTTC.

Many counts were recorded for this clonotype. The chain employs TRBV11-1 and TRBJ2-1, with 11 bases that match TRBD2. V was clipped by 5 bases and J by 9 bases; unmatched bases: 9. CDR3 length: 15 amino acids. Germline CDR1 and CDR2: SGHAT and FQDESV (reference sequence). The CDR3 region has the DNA TGTGCCAGCAGCCCCACTAGCGGGAGTTTCGGTGAGCAGTTCTTC. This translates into CASSPTSGSFGEQFF. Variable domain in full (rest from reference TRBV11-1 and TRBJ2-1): EAEVAQSPRYKITEKSQAVAFWCDPISGHATLYWYRQILGQGPELLVQFQDESVVDDSQLPKDRFSAERLKGVDSTLKIQPAELGDSAMYLCASSPTSGSFGEQFFGPGTRLTVL.

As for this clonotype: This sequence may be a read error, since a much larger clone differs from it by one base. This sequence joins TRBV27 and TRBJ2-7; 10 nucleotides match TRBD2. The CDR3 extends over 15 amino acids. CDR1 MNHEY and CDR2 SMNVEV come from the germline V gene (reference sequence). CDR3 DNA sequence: TGTGCCAGCAAAGCCCAAGCGGGAGGGGGCTACGAGCAGTGCTTC. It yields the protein CASKAQAGGGYEQCF.

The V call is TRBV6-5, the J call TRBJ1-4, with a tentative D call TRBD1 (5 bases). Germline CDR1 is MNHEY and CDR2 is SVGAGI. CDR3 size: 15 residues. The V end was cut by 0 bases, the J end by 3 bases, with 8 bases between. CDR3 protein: CASSYSRVANEKLFF. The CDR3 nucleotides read TGTGCCAGCAGTTACTCCAGGGTCGCTAATGAAAAACTGTTTTTT.

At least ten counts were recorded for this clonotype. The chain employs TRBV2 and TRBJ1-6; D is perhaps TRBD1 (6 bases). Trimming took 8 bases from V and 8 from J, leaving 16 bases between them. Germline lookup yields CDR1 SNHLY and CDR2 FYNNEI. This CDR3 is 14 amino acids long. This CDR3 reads CASLMDSNYSPLHF. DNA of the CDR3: TGTGCCAGCCTCATGGACAGCAATTATTCACCCCTCCACTTT.